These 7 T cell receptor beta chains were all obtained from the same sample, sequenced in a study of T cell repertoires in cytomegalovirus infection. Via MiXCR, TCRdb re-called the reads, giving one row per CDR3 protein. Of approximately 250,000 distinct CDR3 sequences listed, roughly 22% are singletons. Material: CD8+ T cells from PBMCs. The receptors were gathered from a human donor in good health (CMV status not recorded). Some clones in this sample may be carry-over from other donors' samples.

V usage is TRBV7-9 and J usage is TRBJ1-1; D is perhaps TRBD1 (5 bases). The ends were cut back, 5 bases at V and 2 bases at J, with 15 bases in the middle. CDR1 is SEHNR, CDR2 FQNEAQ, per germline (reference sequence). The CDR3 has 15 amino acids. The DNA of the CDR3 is TGTGCCAGCAGCCACGGGGTGGGGGGTAACACTGAAGCTTTCTTT. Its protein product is CASSHGVGGNTEAFF.

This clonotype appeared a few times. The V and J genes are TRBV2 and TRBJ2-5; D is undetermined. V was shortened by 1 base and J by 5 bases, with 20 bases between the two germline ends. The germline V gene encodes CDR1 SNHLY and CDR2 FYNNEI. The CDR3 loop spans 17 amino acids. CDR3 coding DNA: TGTGCCAGCAGTGAAGTGGCCTCGTGGACCAATTCGGAGACCCAGTACTTC. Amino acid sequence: CASSEVASWTNSETQYF.

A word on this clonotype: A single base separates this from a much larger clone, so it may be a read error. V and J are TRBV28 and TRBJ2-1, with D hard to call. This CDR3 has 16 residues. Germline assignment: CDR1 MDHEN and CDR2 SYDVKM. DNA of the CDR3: TGTGCCAGCAGTTTCCTCAGTCAGGAAACCTACAGTGAGCAGTTCTTC. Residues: CASSFLSQETYSEQFF.

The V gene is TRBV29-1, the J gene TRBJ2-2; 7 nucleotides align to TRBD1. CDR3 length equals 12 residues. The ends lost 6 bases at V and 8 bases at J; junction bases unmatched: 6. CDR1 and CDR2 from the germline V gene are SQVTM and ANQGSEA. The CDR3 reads CSVETGPGELFF. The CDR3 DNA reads TGCAGCGTAGAGACAGGGCCGGGGGAGCTGTTTTTT.

CDR3 sequence (DNA): TGTGCCACCAGTGAGGGATTTGCAACTAATGAAAAACTGTTTTTT. Translated, it gives CATSEGFATNEKLFF. This chain uses TRBV15 with TRBJ1-4; D unresolved. This CDR3 comprises 15 residues. V lost 6 bases, J lost 0 bases, and 11 bases lay in between. Germline V gene sequence: CDR1 LNHNV, CDR2 YYDKDF (reference sequence).

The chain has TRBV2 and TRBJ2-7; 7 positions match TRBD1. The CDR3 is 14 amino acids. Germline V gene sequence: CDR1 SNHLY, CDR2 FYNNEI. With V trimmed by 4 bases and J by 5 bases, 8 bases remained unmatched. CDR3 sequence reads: CASSGLSGGDEQYF. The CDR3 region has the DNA TGTGCCAGCAGTGGGCTTTCAGGGGGAGACGAGCAGTACTTC.

The CDR3 is CASSTSRDRHSYEQYF. As DNA, the CDR3 is TGTGCCAGCAGCACCTCCCGGGACAGGCATTCCTACGAGCAGTACTTC. This sequence joins TRBV13 and TRBJ2-7; TRBD1 matches 8 bases. Germline V gene sequence: CDR1 PRHDT, CDR2 FYEKMQ (reference sequence). There are 16 residues in the CDR3. After removal of 5 bases from V and 1 base from J, the junction contained 10 bases not matched to a gene.